The rows below give T cell receptor beta chains drawn from one sample of a study of vaccination effects on CD4 cells after COVID-19. Assay used: immunoSEQ multiplex PCR; TCRdb lists only in-frame clones, some missing. Of 30,000 to 35,000 clones listed, 75% were seen once; the top ten hold approximately 6.3%. These TCRs' antigens remain unknown. The source material was CD4+ T cells from PBMCs cultured without peptide, sampled after COVID-19 vaccination. The receptors stem from a human donor who had a prior SARS-CoV-2 infection. CDR3s include the opening cysteine and the closing phenylalanine or tryptophan. Each record gives: V gene, D gene, J gene, clone size, CDR3 DNA, CDR3 protein. A D gene is named only where the DNA matches it firmly. The size of a clone is reported for some rows only, either as once, few or many, or as a class for expanded clones.

>TRBV6-5|NA|TRBJ2-3|NA
TGTGCCAGCAGTTACCGGACTAGCACAGATACGCAGTATTTT
CASSYRTSTDTQYF
>TRBV5-8|NA|TRBJ1-5|NA
TGTGCCAGCAGCTTGATTTTTTGGGGGACTGTCAATCAGCCCCAGCATTTT
CASSLIFWGTVNQPQHF
>TRBV12-3/TRBV12-4|NA|TRBJ2-7|NA
TGTGCCAGCAGTTTGGCAGGGTTACTCGAGCAGTACTTC
CASSLAGLLEQYF
>TRBV9|TRBD2|TRBJ2-3|NA
TGTGCCAGCAGCGAGACCCCTTTAGCGGGAGTTGATGCAGATACGCAGTATTTT
CASSETPLAGVDADTQYF
>TRBV19|TRBD2|TRBJ2-1|NA
TGTGCCAGTAGTTCTCTAGCGGGGTACAATGAGCAGTTCTTC
CASSSLAGYNEQFF
>TRBV29-1|NA|TRBJ1-1|NA
TGCAGCTCGGGTGGGGTGAACACTGAAGCTTTCTTT
CSSGGVNTEAFF
>TRBV11-3|NA|TRBJ2-7|NA
TGTGCCAGCAGCCCCTCGCCGCTGAGGCAATACGAGCAGTACTTC
CASSPSPLRQYEQYF
>TRBV11-3|TRBD1|TRBJ2-7|few
TGTGCCAAGAGGGGGCCGACTGCCTACGAGCAGTACTTC
CAKRGPTAYEQYF
>TRBV2|TRBD1|TRBJ1-1|NA
TGTGCCAGCAGCCGGACAGGGGTTGGCACTGAAGCTTTCTTT
CASSRTGVGTEAFF
>TRBV7-9|TRBD2|TRBJ2-5|NA
TGTGCCAGCAGCTTAGGTACTAGCGAAGAGACCCAGTACTTC
CASSLGTSEETQYF
>TRBV2|NA|TRBJ2-7|NA
TGTGCCAGCAGTACGACAGAATCCTACGAGCAGTACTTC
CASSTTESYEQYF
>TRBV5-6|TRBD1|TRBJ1-2|NA
TGTGCCAGCAGCTTGGCCGTACGGGACAGGGGGATCTATGGCTACACCTTC
CASSLAVRDRGIYGYTF
>TRBV9|NA|TRBJ2-2|NA
TGTGCCAGCAGCGTAGAAGTTTGGGCAGGTGCTTTCGGGGAGCTGTTTTTT
CASSVEVWAGAFGELFF
>TRBV7-6|NA|TRBJ1-2|NA
TGTGCCAGCAGCTTTGCCGAGGGCGGTGGCTACACCTTC
CASSFAEGGGYTF
>TRBV30|NA|TRBJ2-1|NA
TGTGCCTGGAGTGCTAGCACCCTCTCCTACAATGAGCAGTTCTTC
CAWSASTLSYNEQFF
>TRBV19|NA|TRBJ1-2|NA
TGTGCCAGTAGTATAGGTCCCAGAAACAACTATGGCTACACCTTC
CASSIGPRNNYGYTF
>TRBV13|NA|TRBJ1-5|NA
TGTGCCAGCAGCGAGGGACGGACGAATCAGCCCCAGCATTTT
CASSEGRTNQPQHF
>TRBV7-9|NA|TRBJ1-2|NA
TGTGCCAGCAGCTTAGGGATGGGGGTTCTTGACTATGGCTACACCTTC
CASSLGMGVLDYGYTF
>TRBV3-1/TRBV3-2|TRBD1|TRBJ1-2|NA
TGTGCCAGCAGTCCAGGGGGCGATTATGGCTACACCTTC
CASSPGGDYGYTF
>TRBV5-1|NA|TRBJ2-2|NA
TGCGCCAGCAGCTACGGGGGGCAGGGGGGATACACCGGGGAGCTGTTTTTT
CASSYGGQGGYTGELFF
>TRBV6-2/TRBV6-3|TRBD2|TRBJ2-1|NA
TGTGCCAGCAGTAATCGACTAGCGGGATCGTACAATGAGCAGTTCTTC
CASSNRLAGSYNEQFF
>TRBV7-9|NA|TRBJ1-4|few
TGTGCCAGCAGCCCAGAGCGGGGGCGGAAAACTAATGAAAAACTGTTTTTT
CASSPERGRKTNEKLFF
>TRBV5-4|TRBD2|TRBJ2-3|NA
TGTGCCAGCAGCTTCCGGGGGGAGACAGATACGCAGTATTTT
CASSFRGETDTQYF
>TRBV7-9|NA|TRBJ1-1|few
TGTGCCAGCAGCTCACACATCGGATCTAACACTGAAGCTTTCTTT
CASSSHIGSNTEAFF
>TRBV11-1|NA|TRBJ2-1|once
TGTGCCAGCAGCTTAGCTAGCGGAGATTACAATGAGCAGTTCTTC
CASSLASGDYNEQFF
>TRBV9|TRBD2|TRBJ2-1|few
TGTGCCAGCAGCCCCCAGGTCAAGCGGGAGGCTGAGCAGTTCTTC
CASSPQVKREAEQFF
>TRBV27|TRBD1|TRBJ1-1|NA
TGTGCCAGCAGTCTAGGACAGGGGTCTGAAGCTTTCTTT
CASSLGQGSEAFF
>TRBV19|TRBD2|TRBJ2-7|NA
TGTGCCAGTAGTACTTGGGGGGGGTTCGCCTACGAGCAGTACTTC
CASSTWGGFAYEQYF
>TRBV12-5|NA|TRBJ2-3|NA
TGTGCTAGTGGTTTGGGGACACACCTCAGCACAGATACGCAGTATTTT
CASGLGTHLSTDTQYF
>TRBV7-2|NA|TRBJ1-2|few
TGTGCCAGCAGCTTAGGGGGTATAGGGGGCTATGGCTACACCTTC
CASSLGGIGGYGYTF
>TRBV11-1|NA|TRBJ1-1|NA
TGTGCCAGCAGCTTAGAGCGGTATAGCACTGAAGCTTTCTTT
CASSLERYSTEAFF
>TRBV15|TRBD1|TRBJ2-2|NA
TGTGCCACCAGCAGAGGACAGGGGGCGGTCACCGGGGAGCTGTTTTTT
CATSRGQGAVTGELFF
>TRBV2|NA|TRBJ2-1|few
TGTGCCAGCAGTGAAGCGCCGGGAATCTACAATGAGCAGTTCTTC
CASSEAPGIYNEQFF
>TRBV3-1/TRBV3-2|TRBD1|TRBJ2-7|NA
TGTGCCAGCAGCCTGGGACAGGGGGCCGACGAGCAGTACTTC
CASSLGQGADEQYF
>TRBV4-3|TRBD2|TRBJ2-3|NA
TGCGCCAGCAGCCAAGGAGGGCTAGCGGGAGGGCCGGGCACAGATACGCAGTATTTT
CASSQGGLAGGPGTDTQYF
>TRBV7-8|NA|TRBJ1-2|NA
TGTGCCAGCAGCTTAGCCGGGGCCCATGGCTACACCTTC
CASSLAGAHGYTF
>TRBV5-6|NA|TRBJ2-2|few
TGTGCCAGCAGCTTGTTGGGACCCACCGGGGAGCTGTTTTTT
CASSLLGPTGELFF
>TRBV6-5|TRBD1|TRBJ2-7|NA
TGTGCCAGCAGGCAGATGACAGGGGGCTTTTCCGAGCAGTACTTC
CASRQMTGGFSEQYF
>TRBV2|NA|TRBJ1-1|NA
TGTGCCAGCACCGAAGGGGGGCCCACTGAAGCTTTCTTT
CASTEGGPTEAFF
>TRBV2|TRBD1|TRBJ1-2|NA
TGTGCCAGCAGTCAGACGACAGGGGGGCATGGCTACACCTTC
CASSQTTGGHGYTF
>TRBV24-1|NA|TRBJ1-2|NA
TGTGCCACCAGTGACACAGTGACGGGCACCTATGGCTACACCTTC
CATSDTVTGTYGYTF
>TRBV24-1|NA|TRBJ2-5|NA
TGTGCCACCAGTGACCCGGGACCTTTCACAAGGGAGACCCAGTACTTC
CATSDPGPFTRETQYF
>TRBV5-1|NA|TRBJ2-2|NA
TGCGCCAGCAAGTTTCCAGCGGCCACGAACACCGGGGAGCTGTTTTTT
CASKFPAATNTGELFF
>TRBV7-2|NA|TRBJ2-7|NA
TGTGCCAGCAGCTTAGCGGGTTCTTCCTACGAGCAGTACTTC
CASSLAGSSYEQYF
>TRBV3-1/TRBV3-2|NA|TRBJ1-3|NA
TGTGCCAGCAGCCGACAGTCTAGTCCAGAGACCATATATTTT
CASSRQSSPETIYF
>TRBV5-4|NA|TRBJ2-3|NA
TGTGCCAGCAGCCAAAGCACAGATACGCAGTATTTT
CASSQSTDTQYF
>TRBV7-3|TRBD2|TRBJ2-3|once
TGTGCCAGCAGCTTAAGCGGGGGGAGCACAGATACGCAGTATTTT
CASSLSGGSTDTQYF
>TRBV6-6|TRBD1|TRBJ1-3|once
TGTGCCAGCAGTTACTCGGCGACAGGGGCTGGAAACACCATATATTTT
CASSYSATGAGNTIYF